This T cell receptor beta chain was sequenced for a study of blood T cell repertoires in COVID-19. Overall study: Samples taken during acute and convalescent COVID-19 were collected in the United States, Italy and Spain. Sources were T cells, B-cell-depleted T cells, or PBMCs; the material itself was cDNA or gDNA.

As originally analysed: Reference gene primer amplification gave estimated nucleated cell counts. The method was immunoSEQ multiplex PCR; TCRdb's version includes in-frame clones alone and lacks a portion of them. Clonal size and the V and J genes are those of that table, whereas D and trimming came from the DNA. The table lists some 210,000 clones, about 89% of them singletons, with around 6% in the top ten. Trimming removed 3 bases at V and 7 bases at J, with 15 bases between. Germline CDR1 LNHNV, CDR2 YYDKDF (reference sequence). The CDR3 covers 14 residues. This sequence joins TRBV15 and TRBJ1-2, with D tentatively TRBD1 (5 bases). Sequencing was done on a sample of peripheral blood. The clonotype was recovered from a man between 60 and 75 years old who had recovered from COVID-19. CDR3 in DNA: TGTGCCACCAGCAGTCCCGGGGGGTTCGGTGGCTACACCTTC. Protein product: CATSSPGGFGGYTF.